This record looks at one T cell receptor (beta chain) sequence and its context. Its specificity is unknown. The conserved phenylalanine or tryptophan normally closing the CDR3 is absent here, so this likely arose from a read error. The sorted Tregs were CD4+CD25+CD127-/low cells. Study outcomes and limitations: In terms of TCR gene usage, tumor memory CD4+ T cells clustered together with blood and lymph node memory CD4+ cells, as well as with lymph node naive CD4+ cells. Tumor-infiltrating Treg TCR alpha and beta sequences overlapped most with tumor naive CD4+ T cells, then blood naive.

After constant-region reverse-primer amplification, full-length variable regions underwent semi-nested PCR with Nested Universal Primer A. TCRdb itself ran the 5' RACE reads through MiXCR, one entry per CDR3 protein. The profile shows more than 55,000 distinct CDR3 sequences, 20% of them singletons. Germline values: CDR1 SGHRS, CDR2 YFSETQ. This CDR3 region has 13 residues. Losses at the gene ends were 5 bases for V and 8 bases for J; bases not matched to a gene: 7. The chain uses TRBV5-1 and TRBJ1-1; the match to TRBD1 covers 9 bases. The sequence was obtained from a female donor with breast cancer. Input material: tumor-infiltrating Tregs sorted from the breast tumor. As DNA, the CDR3 is TGCGCCAGCAGACATGGACAGGGGTCCGAAGCTTTCTCT. It codes for CASRHGQGSEAFS.